This T cell receptor beta chain was found in a study of cytomegalovirus exposure and HLA in healthy donors. V was cut by 1 base and J by 1 base, with 11 bases left in between. This CDR3 has 15 amino acids. The germline V gene has CDR1 SGHRS and CDR2 YFSETQ. Clones were sequenced by immunoSEQ multiplex PCR, and TCRdb holds only the in-frame ones, with some missing. The table lists about 130,000 clones, roughly 89% of them singletons, with 1% to 1.5% in the top ten. Sequencing used PBMCs. The TCR originated in a woman aged 18-30 years in good health and CMV-seronegative. This chain links TRBV5-1 with TRBJ1-1; D may be TRBD1 (6 bases). The CDR3 DNA reads as TGCGCCAGCAGCTTGATTCAGGGGTCGAACACTGAAGCTTTCTTT. Protein: CASSLIQGSNTEAFF.